These 10 T cell receptor beta chains came from one sample sequenced in a study of blood T cell repertoires in COVID-19. The repertoire was sequenced with immunoSEQ multiplex PCR; TCRdb's copy has only in-frame clones and lacks some. The table records around 67,000 clones, about four fifths of them present only once. The specimen was peripheral blood. These receptors originate from a man between 70 and 80 years old with acute or convalescent COVID-19.

This clone was counted at least ten times. The chain is built from TRBV9 and TRBJ1-6, with D perhaps matching TRBD1 (5 bases). The germline V and J ends were trimmed by 4 bases and 8 bases, with 22 bases remaining between them. Germline V lookup: CDR1 SGDLS, CDR2 YYNGEE. The CDR3 extends over 17 amino acids. The CDR3: CASSTTGGDLLDSPLHF. CDR3 sequence (DNA): TGTGCCAGCAGCACTACGGGGGGGGATTTGTTGGATTCACCCCTCCACTTT. The full variable domain, rest sourced from reference TRBV9 and TRBJ1-6, is DSGVTQTPKHLITATGQRVTLRCSPRSGDLSVYWYQQSLDQGLQFLIQYYNGEERAKGNILERFSAQQFPDLHSELNLSSLELGDSALYFCASSTTGGDLLDSPLHFGNGTRLTVT.

As to this clone: The sample carries other DNA sequences with the same CDR3. This chain connects TRBV5-6 to TRBJ2-2; maybe TRBD2 (6 bases). V was shortened by 0 bases and J by 5 bases, with 8 bases between the two germline ends. The CDR3 runs 14 residues. Germline CDR1 SGHDT, CDR2 YYEEEE. The CDR3 DNA reads TGTGCCAGCAGCTTGGCCGGAGGGACCGGGGAGCTGTTTTTT. Translating gives CASSLAGGTGELFF.

This clone came up a few times. The chain uses TRBV2 and TRBJ2-1; D is perhaps TRBD2 (7 bases). Germline V gene data show CDR1 as SNHLY and CDR2 as FYNNEI. The CDR3 consists of 13 residues. The V and J ends lost 4 bases and 10 bases respectively, with 14 bases between them. The CDR3 reads CASSGARGREQFF. The CDR3 region has the DNA TGTGCCAGCAGTGGAGCGCGGGGGCGCGAGCAGTTCTTC.

This chain links TRBV5-1 with TRBJ2-2, with a possible D match to TRBD1 (5 bases). The V end lost 4 bases, the J end lost 4 bases, and 11 bases lay between the germline ends. The length of the CDR3 is 14 residues. CDR1 is SGHRS, CDR2 YFSETQ, per germline. The CDR3 DNA is TGCGCCAGCAGCCAGACAGCACTCACCGGGGAGCTGTTTTTT. This encodes CASSQTALTGELFF.

This sequence joins TRBV6-5 and TRBJ1-3; the D is unclear. The CDR3 consists of 14 residues. V lost 5 bases and J 0 bases, leaving 8 bases between the germline ends. Germline loops: CDR1 MNHEY, CDR2 SVGAGI. Here the CDR3 DNA reads TGTGCCAGCAGTCAGGTACCCTCTGGAAACACCATATATTTT. It translates to CASSQVPSGNTIYF.

The sample holds one count of this clone. The rearrangement uses TRBV6-5 and TRBJ2-5; 7 nucleotides match TRBD1. Germline CDR1 MNHEY, CDR2 SVGAGI. This CDR3 contains 13 residues. Germline trimming cut 8 bases from V and 1 base from J; bases unmatched to any gene: 4. The CDR3 nucleotides read TGTGCCAGCGAACAGGGGCGCCAAGAGACCCAGTACTTC. This gives the protein CASEQGRQETQYF.

This clone was detected only a few times. The chain links TRBV19 to TRBJ1-4; possibly TRBD1 for D (5 bases). V gave up 3 bases and J gave up 11 bases, with 19 bases separating them. CDR1 is LNHDA and CDR2 is SQIVND in the germline V gene (reference sequence). The CDR3 spans 15 residues. CDR3 nucleotides: TGTGCCAGTAGTATTCCCTCCCGGGGAGGGGAGAAACTGTTTTTT. Translated, it gives CASSIPSRGGEKLFF.

The rearrangement joins TRBV20-1 to TRBJ1-2; D possibly corresponds to TRBD1 (5 bases). Germline CDR1 is DFQATT and CDR2 is SNEGSKA (reference sequence). This CDR3 comprises 11 residues. The V end lost 6 bases, the J end lost 8 bases, and 13 bases lay between the germline ends. Here the CDR3 reads CSAVAGKGYTF. The DNA of the CDR3 is TGCAGTGCCGTGGCAGGGAAAGGCTACACCTTC.

V usage is TRBV11-2 and J usage is TRBJ2-2; 8 bases map to TRBD2. Trimming cost V 5 bases and J 2 bases; bases outside gene matches: 4. The CDR3 spans 15 residues. Germline CDR1 is SGHAT and CDR2 is FQNNGV. This CDR3 reads CASSDGTRNTGELFF. The CDR3, as DNA: TGTGCCAGCAGCGACGGGACTAGAAACACCGGGGAGCTGTTTTTT.

The CDR3 DNA is TGTGCCAGCAGCCCCCGGACTCCCCGAAATGAAAAACTGTTTTTT. Residues: CASSPRTPRNEKLFF. The genes are TRBV3-1 (or the pseudogene TRBV3-2) and TRBJ1-4, with no clear D. V was shortened by 4 bases and J by 5 bases, with 14 bases between the two germline ends. Germline lookup yields CDR1 LGHDT and CDR2 YNNKEL (reference sequence). The CDR3 runs to 15 residues.